This T cell receptor beta chain was recovered during a study of blood T cell repertoires in COVID-19. Background on the study: Collection of acute and convalescent COVID-19 samples took place in the United States, Italy and Spain.

How the authors handled the data: Using reference gene primer amplification, nucleated cell counts were estimated. This table comes from immunoSEQ multiplex PCR, and its TCRdb copy is limited to in-frame clones, with some not included. V and J calls and clone size are given by that table; D and trimming were obtained from the DNA. Counted here are 90,000 or so clones, around 91% occurring once; the ten biggest clones make up approximately 4%. This CDR3 is built from 18 residues. V lost 0 bases, J lost 7 bases, and 17 bases stayed unmatched. Germline V gene data show CDR1 as SGHTA and CDR2 as FQGNSA. Sequenced material: peripheral blood. The clonotype was recovered from a woman of 80 years or more with active or convalescent COVID-19. This chain connects TRBV7-2 to TRBJ2-7, with 8 bases that match TRBD1. The CDR3 spells CASSLALGRTSGQGEQYF. DNA of the CDR3: TGTGCCAGCAGCTTAGCGCTCGGCAGGACGTCAGGACAGGGAGAGCAGTACTTC.